One and the same sample provided the 3 T cell receptor beta chains below, sequenced in a study of cytomegalovirus exposure and HLA in healthy donors. PCR amplification relied on 60 Vbeta primers (plus 13 Jbeta primers). The method was immunoSEQ multiplex PCR; TCRdb's version includes in-frame clones alone and lacks a portion of them. The sample totals more than 100,000 clones. Sequenced input: PBMCs. The receptor source for this set is a middle-aged woman in good health and CMV-seronegative.

This chain joins TRBV5-6 and TRBJ1-5, with TRBD1 matching 8 bases. Germline V gene sequence: CDR1 SGHDT, CDR2 YYEEEE. Trimming removed 4 bases from V and 4 bases from J; junction bases left unmatched: 7. This CDR3 spans 15 amino acids. The CDR3 sequence: CASSPGTGGNQPQHF. The CDR3 DNA reads as TGTGCCAGCAGCCCCGGGACAGGTGGGAATCAGCCCCAGCATTTT.

V and J are TRBV19 and TRBJ1-6, with TRBD1 matching over 10 bases. The CDR3 length is 15 residues. Germline loops: CDR1 LNHDA, CDR2 SQIVND (reference sequence). J lost 11 bases, V lost 8 bases, and 12 bases had no gene match. The CDR3 coding sequence is TGTGCCAGTGGCAGACAGGGGGCCGGTAGAGCACCCCTCCACTTT. This sequence encodes CASGRQGAGRAPLHF.

The chain couples TRBV4-2 to TRBJ1-1; 7 bases align to TRBD1. The CDR3 is 14 residues long. In germline, CDR1 is LGHNA, CDR2 YNFKEQ. Unmatched junction bases numbered 7, after V lost 7 bases and J lost 2 bases. The CDR3 is CASNNHRGNTEAFF. The CDR3 nucleotides read TGTGCCAGCAATAATCACAGGGGAAACACTGAAGCTTTCTTT.